These 25 T cell receptor beta chains originate from one sample sequenced in a study of human T cells and chemical hapten exposure. TCRdb called the RACE reads again in MiXCR, with one record for every CDR3 protein. The sample shows 70,000 to 85,000 distinct CDR3 sequences, over 7% of them seen only once. Time point given: healthy volunteer bleed at 6 weeks. The starting material, unfractionated whole blood, was used for total RNA extraction. Sequenced: whole blood. These receptors were obtained from a male donor in good health. Some clones in this sample may be carry-over from other donors' samples.

V is TRBV20-1 and J is TRBJ2-7; possible D gene TRBD1, 6 bases. V shed 3 bases and J shed 6 bases, with 15 bases lying between them. In germline, CDR1 is DFQATT, CDR2 SNEGSKA (reference sequence). CDR3 size: 13 residues. This CDR3 is CSASRGTSGEQYF. In nucleotides, the CDR3 is TGCAGTGCTAGCAGGGGCACTTCGGGCGAGCAGTACTTC.

This clonotype was seen ten or more times. This chain joins TRBV12-3 or TRBV12-4 and TRBJ1-3; the D is unclear. V shed 6 bases and J shed 0 bases, with 12 bases lying between them. The CDR3 is made up of 15 amino acids. CDR3 bases: TGTGCCAGCAGCCTGGCCATAGACTCTGGAAACACCATATATTTT. It specifies CASSLAIDSGNTIYF.

This clonotype occurred many times. The rearrangement uses TRBV6-6 and TRBJ1-2; D is possibly TRBD1 (5 bases). This CDR3 has 17 amino acids. Germline V gene data show CDR1 as MNHNY and CDR2 as SVGAGI (reference sequence). V was trimmed by 4 bases and J by 4 bases, leaving 22 bases between them. The chain's CDR3 is CASSSRPNGAIGYGYTF. For the CDR3, the DNA is TGTGCCAGCAGTTCCCGCCCCAATGGGGCCATCGGCTATGGCTACACCTTC.

This clonotype occurred many times. V is TRBV7-6 and J is TRBJ1-1; D unclear. The germline V gene encodes CDR1 SGHVS and CDR2 FNYEAQ. This CDR3 contains 16 residues. Trimming stripped 5 bases from V and 6 bases from J, with 22 bases between. CDR3 in DNA: TGTGCCAGCAGCCCGATTACTTGGGCAGATAGGGCTGAAGCTTTCTTT. This encodes CASSPITWADRAEAFF.

The rearrangement joins TRBV6-2 or TRBV6-3 to TRBJ1-1; possible D gene TRBD1, 6 bases. This CDR3 is built from 15 residues. The germline CDR1 and CDR2 sequences are MNHEY and SVGEGT. V lost 7 bases, J lost 6 bases, and 21 bases lay in between. Written as DNA, the CDR3 is TGTGCCAGCACAACCCGGGCGGGGGCCGGGGCTGAAGCTTTCTTT. Translated: CASTTRAGAGAEAFF.

This chain links TRBV29-1 with TRBJ1-1; D gene uncertain. CDR3 length: 13 amino acids. V was shortened by 1 base and J by 1 base, with 7 bases between the two germline ends. CDR1 is SQVTM and CDR2 is ANQGSEA in the germline V gene. CDR3 loop: CSVEARQNTEAFF. Written as DNA, the CDR3 is TGCAGCGTTGAAGCCCGACAGAACACTGAAGCTTTCTTT.

This clonotype was observed a few times. The rearrangement joins TRBV20-1 to TRBJ2-4, with D perhaps TRBD2 (7 bases). The CDR3 totals 13 residues. The ends were cut back, 7 bases at V and 8 bases at J, with 18 bases in the middle. Germline V gives CDR1 DFQATT, CDR2 SNEGSKA (reference sequence). CDR3 DNA: TGCAGTGTCGGACGGGGGGCTTCGGACATTCAGTACTTC. Residues: CSVGRGASDIQYF.

The chain carries TRBV11-2 and TRBJ1-1; D gene uncertain. This CDR3 spans 12 amino acids. The germline V and J ends were trimmed by 0 bases and 6 bases, with 5 bases remaining between them. The germline V gene encodes CDR1 SGHAT and CDR2 FQNNGV. The DNA for the CDR3 is TGTGCCAGCAGCTTAGAAGGGTCTGAAGCTTTCTTT. Its protein product is CASSLEGSEAFF.

This clonotype was seen a handful of times. This sequence joins TRBV29-1 and TRBJ1-4; 7 bases fit TRBD1. The CDR3 totals 13 residues. The ends lost 6 bases at V and 3 bases at J; junction bases unmatched: 4. The V gene's germline CDR1 is SQVTM and CDR2 ANQGSEA. In DNA, the CDR3 is TGCAGCGTCCCAGGGGGATCTAATGAAAAACTGTTTTTT. Protein product: CSVPGGSNEKLFF.

This clonotype has just a few counts. This chain joins TRBV14 and TRBJ2-7; D is unclear. This CDR3 has 15 residues. Germline V gives CDR1 SGHDN, CDR2 FVKESK. The V end was cut by 4 bases, the J end by 0 bases, with 13 bases between. The CDR3 loop is CASSPSNSPSYEQYF. CDR3 bases: TGTGCCAGCAGCCCGAGTAACTCACCCTCCTACGAGCAGTACTTC.

This clonotype has more than one count but fewer than ten. The chain carries TRBV7-6 and TRBJ1-4, with D unclear. Trimming took off 1 base at V and 6 bases at J, with 18 bases between the two ends. This CDR3 is 17 amino acids long. CDR1 SGHVS and CDR2 FNYEAQ come from the germline V gene. The CDR3 nucleotides are TGTGCCAGCAGCTTAGGGAATCCTGTAAAACGCGATGAAAAACTGTTTTTT. It translates to CASSLGNPVKRDEKLFF.

Ten or more counts support this clonotype. This chain joins TRBV5-1 and TRBJ2-6, with 7 nucleotides matching TRBD1. V was pared by 5 bases and J by 1 base, with 6 bases of the junction left unmatched. From germline, CDR1 is SGHRS and CDR2 YFSETQ. CDR3 length: 16 residues. CDR3 amino acids: CASRFDRASGANVLTF. The CDR3 DNA reads TGCGCCAGCAGGTTCGACAGGGCGTCTGGGGCCAACGTCCTGACTTTC.

This clonotype was detected only a few times. The chain recombines TRBV3-1 with TRBJ2-7, with 14 nucleotides matching TRBD2. The CDR3 totals 15 residues. Germline assignment: CDR1 LGHDT and CDR2 YNNKEL (reference sequence). V lost 5 bases to trimming and J lost 4 bases; unmatched junction nucleotides: 4. The CDR3 region has the DNA TGTGCCAGCAGCGAAGGACTAGCGGGGGGTTACGAGCAGTACTTC. Its protein is CASSEGLAGGYEQYF.

In this sample, this clonotype turned up a few times. The J gene is TRBJ2-1, the V gene TRBV24-1; 7 bases match TRBD1. Trimming at V came to 5 bases and at J to 4 bases, leaving 10 bases not matched to a gene. CDR3 size: 16 residues. The germline V gene has CDR1 KGHDR and CDR2 SFDVKD. In DNA form, the CDR3 reads TGTGCCACCAGTGGTACGACAGGGCGCGGGTACAATGAGCAGTTCTTC. Translation: CATSGTTGRGYNEQFF.

This chain connects TRBV27 to TRBJ1-2, with TRBD1 identical over 9 bases. With 5 bases clipped from V and 3 bases from J, the junction kept 16 bases outside the gene matches. The CDR3 totals 18 residues. CDR1 MNHEY and CDR2 SMNVEV come from the germline V gene (reference sequence). The CDR3 loop reads CASSPPHNTGGEDYGYTF. The CDR3 DNA follows: TGTGCCAGCAGTCCTCCCCACAATACAGGGGGCGAGGACTATGGCTACACCTTC.

The CDR3 loop reads CASTSSGYTGELFF. CDR3 bases: TGCGCCAGCACCTCTAGCGGGTACACCGGGGAGCTGTTTTTT. The chain links TRBV5-1 to TRBJ2-2; 8 nucleotides match TRBD2. The ends lost 6 bases at V and 3 bases at J; junction bases unmatched: 4. The length of the CDR3 is 14 residues. The germline V gene encodes CDR1 SGHRS and CDR2 YFSETQ.

The sample holds many counts of this clonotype. CDR3 residues: CSAKQPSYNSPLHF. CDR3 in DNA: TGCAGTGCCAAACAGCCTTCGTATAATTCACCCCTCCACTTT. The rearrangement links TRBV20-1 to TRBJ1-6; D uncertain. CDR3 size: 14 residues. In germline, CDR1 is DFQATT, CDR2 SNEGSKA (reference sequence). Between the trimmed V and J ends, which lost 6 bases and 4 bases, there was a span of 13 bases.

The chain couples TRBV4-1 to TRBJ2-5; 14 bases line up with TRBD2. J gave up 6 bases and V 5 bases, and 8 bases lay outside the gene matches. The CDR3 length is 16 residues. The germline CDR1 and CDR2 sequences are MGHRA and YSYEKL. In DNA form, the CDR3 reads TGCGCCAGCAGCTCTACCGGGACTAGCGGGAGACAGACCCAGTACTTC. It is translated as CASSSTGTSGRQTQYF.

The table lists this clonotype with many counts. V usage is TRBV29-1 and J usage is TRBJ2-5; no definite D call. The germline V gene encodes CDR1 SQVTM and CDR2 ANQGSEA. This CDR3 contains 11 residues. The ends were cut back, 3 bases at V and 1 base at J, with 3 bases in the middle. The CDR3 DNA follows: TGCAGCGTTGAGGGCCAAGAGACCCAGTACTTC. This translates into CSVEGQETQYF. Full variable domain (remainder filled in from reference TRBV29-1 and TRBJ2-5): SAVISQKPSRDICQRGTSLTIQCQVDSQVTMMFWYRQQPGQSLTLIATANQGSEATYESGFVIDKFPISRPNLTFSTLTVSNMSPEDSSIYLCSVEGQETQYFGPGTRLLVL.

This clonotype has just a few counts. The chain joins TRBV13 to TRBJ1-1, with D unresolved. The V end was cut by 0 bases, the J end by 8 bases, with 4 bases between. Germline V gene data show CDR1 as PRHDT and CDR2 as FYEKMQ (reference sequence). The CDR3 sequence is 11 residues long. CDR3 nucleotide sequence: TGTGCCAGCAGCTTAGGACCCGAAGCTTTCTTT. Translated: CASSLGPEAFF.

In this sample, this clonotype turned up many times. This chain uses TRBV6-6 with TRBJ1-6; D ambiguous. This CDR3 is built from 13 residues. The germline CDR1 and CDR2 sequences are MNHNY and SVGAGI (reference sequence). Trimming took off 2 bases at V and 10 bases at J, with 9 bases between the two ends. CDR3 loop: CASSYGSGSPLHF. In nucleotides, the CDR3 is TGTGCCAGCAGTTACGGCTCTGGGTCACCCCTCCACTTT.

This clonotype was found many times. The genes are TRBV12-3 or TRBV12-4 and TRBJ1-5; possible D gene TRBD1, 6 bases. The V end lost 6 bases, the J end lost 6 bases, and 15 bases lay between the germline ends. The CDR3 runs 14 residues. CDR3 sequence reads: CASREKGESQPQHF. For the CDR3, the DNA is TGTGCCAGCAGGGAAAAGGGGGAGAGTCAGCCCCAGCATTTT.

DNA of the CDR3: TGTGCCAGCAGCACAGGGACCACCGGGGAGCTGTTTTTT. This gives the protein CASSTGTTGELFF. The chain uses TRBV7-9 and TRBJ2-2; possibly TRBD1 for D (6 bases). Germline V gene lookup returns CDR1 SEHNR and CDR2 FQNEAQ (reference sequence). Trimming left V 5 bases short and J 4 bases short, with 8 bases between. CDR3 length: 13 amino acids.

This clonotype was seen a handful of times. The rearrangement joins TRBV12-3 or TRBV12-4 to TRBJ2-6; a weak D match, TRBD2 (5 bases). The CDR3 sequence is 15 residues long. V lost 11 bases to trimming and J lost 2 bases, with 16 bases between them. The CDR3: CASSPSATGANVLTF. The DNA of the CDR3 is TGTGCCTCTAGCCCGTCAGCGACTGGGGCCAACGTCCTGACTTTC.

The sample holds a few counts of this clonotype. The CDR3 sequence is CASSILTEPQHF. The CDR3 DNA reads TGTGCCAGCAGCATATTGACAGAGCCCCAGCATTTT. V gene TRBV7-2 combines with J gene TRBJ1-5, with D possibly being TRBD1 (5 bases). The germline gives CDR1 SGHTA, CDR2 FQGNSA. The CDR3 loop spans 12 amino acids. The V end was cut by 5 bases, the J end by 8 bases, with 10 bases between.